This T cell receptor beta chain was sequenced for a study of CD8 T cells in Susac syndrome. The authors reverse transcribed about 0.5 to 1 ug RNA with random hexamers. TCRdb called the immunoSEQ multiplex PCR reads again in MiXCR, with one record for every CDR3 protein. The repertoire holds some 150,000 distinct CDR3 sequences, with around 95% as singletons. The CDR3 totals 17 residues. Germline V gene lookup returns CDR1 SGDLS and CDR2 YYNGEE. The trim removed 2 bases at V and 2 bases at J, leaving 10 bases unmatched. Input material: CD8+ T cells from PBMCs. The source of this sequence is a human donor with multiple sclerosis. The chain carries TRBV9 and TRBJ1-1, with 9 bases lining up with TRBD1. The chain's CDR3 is CASSVSYGQGLNTEAFF. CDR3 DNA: TGTGCCAGCAGCGTTTCCTATGGACAGGGGCTAAACACTGAAGCTTTCTTT.